The present TCR beta chain was sequenced within a study of early stage breast cancer tumors. Study details: Most invasive tumors, about 75% of the 16, were ER+/PR+/HER2-.

Notes on this clone: Its specificity is not known.

General observations from the study: In about 85% of the 16 patients, blood comparison separated tumor from normal breast.

The protocol was immunoSEQ multiplex PCR, while the TCRdb copy is restricted to in-frame clones and leaves out a portion. The sample has tens of thousands of clones, 70% to 75% seen once; the top ten hold 10%. The sequenced material came from breast tumor tissue. The sequence was obtained from a person aged 30 to 39 with breast cancer.

As DNA, the CDR3 is TGCGCCAGCAGCCCATCAAAGGAAGTTGGGGGCGAGCAGTACTTC. As protein: CASSPSKEVGGEQYF. This chain uses TRBV5-1 with TRBJ2-7; D is perhaps TRBD1 or TRBD2 (5 bases each). Trimming pared 4 bases from V and 6 bases from J, leaving 20 bases between. The CDR3 extends over 15 amino acids. CDR1 and CDR2 from the germline V gene are SGHRS and YFSETQ.